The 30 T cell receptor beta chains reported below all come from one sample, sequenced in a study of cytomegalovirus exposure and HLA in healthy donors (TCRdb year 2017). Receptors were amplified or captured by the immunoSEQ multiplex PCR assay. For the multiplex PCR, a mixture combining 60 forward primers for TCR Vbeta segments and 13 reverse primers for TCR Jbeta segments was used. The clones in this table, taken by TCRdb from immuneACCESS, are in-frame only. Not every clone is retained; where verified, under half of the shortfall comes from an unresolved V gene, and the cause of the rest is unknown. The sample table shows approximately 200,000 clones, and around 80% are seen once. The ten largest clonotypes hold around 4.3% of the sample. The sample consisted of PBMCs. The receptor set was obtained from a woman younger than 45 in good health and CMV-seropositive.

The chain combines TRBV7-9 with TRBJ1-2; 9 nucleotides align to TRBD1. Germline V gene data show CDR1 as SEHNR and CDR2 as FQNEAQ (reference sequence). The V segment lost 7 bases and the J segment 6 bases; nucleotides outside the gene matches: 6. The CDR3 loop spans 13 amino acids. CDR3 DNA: TGTGCCAGCAACAAGGGACAGGGCGATGGCTACACCTTC. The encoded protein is CASNKGQGDGYTF. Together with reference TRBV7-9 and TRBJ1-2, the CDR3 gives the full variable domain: DTGVSQNPRHKITKRGQNVTFRCDPISEHNRLYWYRQTLGQGPEFLTYFQNEAQLEKSRLLSDRFSAERPKGSFSTLEIQRTEQGDSAMYLCASNKGQGDGYTFGSGTRLTVV.

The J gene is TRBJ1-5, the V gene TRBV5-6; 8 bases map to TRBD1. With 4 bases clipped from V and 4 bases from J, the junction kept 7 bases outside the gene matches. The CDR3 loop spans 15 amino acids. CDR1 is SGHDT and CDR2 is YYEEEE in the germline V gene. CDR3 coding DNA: TGTGCCAGCAGCCTTCGGGGGACAGGTAATCAGCCCCAGCATTTT. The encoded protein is CASSLRGTGNQPQHF.

The CDR3 DNA reads as TGTGCCAGCAGTCCCGACCCGATTCGGGCCCAGCATTTT. Translated, it gives CASSPDPIRAQHF. The chain joins TRBV6-5 to TRBJ1-5; D remains unclear. Germline CDR1 and CDR2: MNHEY and SVGAGI. Trimming took 5 bases from V and 11 from J, leaving 16 bases between them. The CDR3 contains 13 residues.

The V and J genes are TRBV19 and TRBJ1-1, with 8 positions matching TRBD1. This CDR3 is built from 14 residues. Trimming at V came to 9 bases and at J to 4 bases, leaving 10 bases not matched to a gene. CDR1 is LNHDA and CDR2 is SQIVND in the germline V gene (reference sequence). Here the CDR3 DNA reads TGTGCCAGCTATTCCAGGGGGCCCAGCACTGAAGCTTTCTTT. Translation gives CASYSRGPSTEAFF.

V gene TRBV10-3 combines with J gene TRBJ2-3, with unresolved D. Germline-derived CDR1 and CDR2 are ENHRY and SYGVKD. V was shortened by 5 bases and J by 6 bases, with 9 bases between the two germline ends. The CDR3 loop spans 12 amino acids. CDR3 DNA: TGTGCCATCAGTATGACTCTGGATACGCAGTATTTT. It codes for CAISMTLDTQYF.

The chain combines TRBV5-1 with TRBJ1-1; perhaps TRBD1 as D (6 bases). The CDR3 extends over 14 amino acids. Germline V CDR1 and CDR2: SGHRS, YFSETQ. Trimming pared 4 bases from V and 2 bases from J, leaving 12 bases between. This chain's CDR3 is CASSLGGSNTEAFF. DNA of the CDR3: TGCGCCAGCAGCCTGGGGGGCTCTAACACTGAAGCTTTCTTT.

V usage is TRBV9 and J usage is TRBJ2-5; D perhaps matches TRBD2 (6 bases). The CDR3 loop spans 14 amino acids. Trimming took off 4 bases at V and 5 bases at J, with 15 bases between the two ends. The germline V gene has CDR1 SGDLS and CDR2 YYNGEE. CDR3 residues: CASSSRLVGETQYF. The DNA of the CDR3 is TGTGCCAGCAGCTCGCGACTAGTCGGGGAGACCCAGTACTTC. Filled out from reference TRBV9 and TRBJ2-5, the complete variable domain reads DSGVTQTPKHLITATGQRVTLRCSPRSGDLSVYWYQQSLDQGLQFLIQYYNGEERAKGNILERFSAQQFPDLHSELNLSSLELGDSALYFCASSSRLVGETQYFGPGTRLLVL.

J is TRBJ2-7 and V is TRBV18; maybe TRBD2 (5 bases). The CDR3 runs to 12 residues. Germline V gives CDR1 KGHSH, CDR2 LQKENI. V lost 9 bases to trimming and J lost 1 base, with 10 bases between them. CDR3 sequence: CASKLDSYEQYF. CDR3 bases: TGTGCCAGTAAACTAGATTCCTACGAGCAGTACTTC.

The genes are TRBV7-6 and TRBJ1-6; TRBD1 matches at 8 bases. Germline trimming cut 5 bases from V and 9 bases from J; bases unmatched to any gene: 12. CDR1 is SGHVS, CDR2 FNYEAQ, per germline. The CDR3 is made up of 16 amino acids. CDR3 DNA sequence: TGTGCCAGCAGCAACTTGCCCCGGGACAGGAGTTCACCCCTCCACTTT. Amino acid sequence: CASSNLPRDRSSPLHF.

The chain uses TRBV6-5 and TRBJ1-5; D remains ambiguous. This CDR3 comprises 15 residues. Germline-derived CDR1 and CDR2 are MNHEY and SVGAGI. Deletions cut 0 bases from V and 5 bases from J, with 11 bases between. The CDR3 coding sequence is TGTGCCAGCAGTTACTCGGCCCGCGGGGATCAGCCCCAGCATTTT. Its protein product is CASSYSARGDQPQHF.

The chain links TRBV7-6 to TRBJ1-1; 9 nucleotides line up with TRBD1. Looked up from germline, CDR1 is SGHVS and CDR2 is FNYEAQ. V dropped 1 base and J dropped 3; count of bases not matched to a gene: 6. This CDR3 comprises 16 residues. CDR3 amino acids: CASSLDRWDRDTEAFF. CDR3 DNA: TGTGCCAGCAGCTTAGACCGCTGGGACAGGGACACTGAAGCTTTCTTT. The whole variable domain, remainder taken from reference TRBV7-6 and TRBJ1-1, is GAGVSQSPRYKVTKRGQDVALRCDPISGHVSLYWYRQALGQGPEFLTYFNYEAQQDKSGLPNDRFSAERPEGSISTLTIQRTEQRDSAMYRCASSLDRWDRDTEAFFGQGTRLTVV.

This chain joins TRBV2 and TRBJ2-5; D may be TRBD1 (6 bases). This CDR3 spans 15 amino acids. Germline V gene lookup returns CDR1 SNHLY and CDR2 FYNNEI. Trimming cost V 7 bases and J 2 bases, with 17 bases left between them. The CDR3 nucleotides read TGTGCCAGCAAAAGTGGAAGAACAGGGCAAGAGACCCAGTACTTC. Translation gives CASKSGRTGQETQYF.

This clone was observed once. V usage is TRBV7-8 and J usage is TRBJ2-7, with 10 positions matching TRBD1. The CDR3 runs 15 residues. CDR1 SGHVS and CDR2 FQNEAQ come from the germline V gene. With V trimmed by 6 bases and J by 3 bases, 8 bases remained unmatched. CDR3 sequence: CASRPPGQGDYEQYF. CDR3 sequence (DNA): TGTGCCAGCAGACCTCCTGGACAGGGGGACTACGAGCAGTACTTC.

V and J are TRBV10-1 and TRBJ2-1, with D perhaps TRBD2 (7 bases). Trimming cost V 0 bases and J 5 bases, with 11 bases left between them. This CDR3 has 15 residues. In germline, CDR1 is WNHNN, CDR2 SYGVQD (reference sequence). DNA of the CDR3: TGCGCCAGCAGTGAGTCAACGGGGGGCCACAATGAGCAGTTCTTC. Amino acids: CASSESTGGHNEQFF.

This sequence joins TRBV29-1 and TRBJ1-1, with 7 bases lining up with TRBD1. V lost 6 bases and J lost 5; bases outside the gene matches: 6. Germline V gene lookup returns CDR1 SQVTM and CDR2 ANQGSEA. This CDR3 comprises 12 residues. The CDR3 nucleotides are TGCAGCGTGCAGGGGGTGGGGACTGAAGCTTTCTTT. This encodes CSVQGVGTEAFF. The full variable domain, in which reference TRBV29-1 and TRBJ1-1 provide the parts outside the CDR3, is SAVISQKPSRDICQRGTSLTIQCQVDSQVTMMFWYRQQPGQSLTLIATANQGSEATYESGFVIDKFPISRPNLTFSTLTVSNMSPEDSSIYLCSVQGVGTEAFFGQGTRLTVV.

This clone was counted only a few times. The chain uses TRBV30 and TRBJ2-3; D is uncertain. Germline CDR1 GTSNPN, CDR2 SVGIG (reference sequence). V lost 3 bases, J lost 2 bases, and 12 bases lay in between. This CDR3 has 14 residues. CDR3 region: CAWRGLTVTDTQYF. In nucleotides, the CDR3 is TGTGCCTGGAGGGGCCTGACGGTCACAGATACGCAGTATTTT.

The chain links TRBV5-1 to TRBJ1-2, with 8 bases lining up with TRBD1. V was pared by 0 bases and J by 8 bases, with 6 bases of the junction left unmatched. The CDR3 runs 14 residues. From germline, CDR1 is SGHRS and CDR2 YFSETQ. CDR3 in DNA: TGCGCCAGCAGCTTGGAAGGACAGGGCGGGGGCTACACCTTC. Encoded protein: CASSLEGQGGGYTF. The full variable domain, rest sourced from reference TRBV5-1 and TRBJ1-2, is KAGVTQTPRYLIKTRGQQVTLSCSPISGHRSVSWYQQTPGQGLQFLFEYFSETQRNKGNFPGRFSGRQFSNSRSEMNVSTLELGDSALYLCASSLEGQGGGYTFGSGTRLTVV.

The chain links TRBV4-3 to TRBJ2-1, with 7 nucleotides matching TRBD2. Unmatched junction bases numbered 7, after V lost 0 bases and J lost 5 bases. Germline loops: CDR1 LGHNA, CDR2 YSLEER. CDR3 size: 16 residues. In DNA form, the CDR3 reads TGCGCCAGCAGCCAAGATTCTAGCGGTAGGAACAATGAGCAGTTCTTC. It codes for CASSQDSSGRNNEQFF.

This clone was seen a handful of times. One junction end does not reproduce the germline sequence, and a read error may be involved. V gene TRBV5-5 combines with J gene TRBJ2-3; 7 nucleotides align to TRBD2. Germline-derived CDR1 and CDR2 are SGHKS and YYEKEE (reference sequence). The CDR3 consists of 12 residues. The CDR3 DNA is TGTGCCAGCAGCTCGGGCCGGCTAGCGGCCACTTTT. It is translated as CASSSGRLAATF. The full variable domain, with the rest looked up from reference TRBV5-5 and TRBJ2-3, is DAGVTQSPTHLIKTRGQQVTLRCSPISGHKSVSWYQQVLGQGPQFIFQYYEKEERGRGNFPDRFSARQFPNYSSELNVNALLLGDSALYLCASSSGRLAATFGPGTRLTVL.

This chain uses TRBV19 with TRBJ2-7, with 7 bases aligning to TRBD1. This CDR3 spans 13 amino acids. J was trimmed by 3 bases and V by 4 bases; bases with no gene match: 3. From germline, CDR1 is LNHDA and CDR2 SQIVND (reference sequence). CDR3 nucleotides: TGTGCCAGTAGTACGGGACAGTTCTACGAGCAGTACTTC. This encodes CASSTGQFYEQYF.

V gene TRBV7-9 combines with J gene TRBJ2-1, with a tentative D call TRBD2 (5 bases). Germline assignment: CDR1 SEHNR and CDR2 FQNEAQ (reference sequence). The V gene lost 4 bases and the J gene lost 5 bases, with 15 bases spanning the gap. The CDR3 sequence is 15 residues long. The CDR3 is CASSYLGSPDNEQFF. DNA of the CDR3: TGTGCCAGCAGCTATCTTGGGAGCCCGGACAATGAGCAGTTCTTC.

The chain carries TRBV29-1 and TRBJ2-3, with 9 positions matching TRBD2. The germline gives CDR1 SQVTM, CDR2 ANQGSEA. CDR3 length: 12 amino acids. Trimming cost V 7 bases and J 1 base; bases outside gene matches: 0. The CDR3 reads CSGTSGTDTQYF. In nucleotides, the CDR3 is TGCAGCGGGACTAGCGGCACAGATACGCAGTATTTT.

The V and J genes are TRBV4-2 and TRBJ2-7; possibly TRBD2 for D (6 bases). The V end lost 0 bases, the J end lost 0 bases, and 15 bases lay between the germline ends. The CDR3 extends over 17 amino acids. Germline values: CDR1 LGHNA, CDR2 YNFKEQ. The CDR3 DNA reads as TGTGCCAGCAGCCAAGATCCGGCGGGGCCCCTCTCCTACGAGCAGTACTTC. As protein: CASSQDPAGPLSYEQYF.

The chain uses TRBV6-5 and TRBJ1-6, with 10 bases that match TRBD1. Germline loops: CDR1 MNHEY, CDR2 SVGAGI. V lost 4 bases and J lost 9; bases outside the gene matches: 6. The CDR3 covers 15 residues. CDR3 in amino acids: CASSSVDRGSSPLHF. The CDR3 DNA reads TGTGCCAGCAGTTCCGTGGACAGGGGGAGTTCACCCCTCCACTTT.

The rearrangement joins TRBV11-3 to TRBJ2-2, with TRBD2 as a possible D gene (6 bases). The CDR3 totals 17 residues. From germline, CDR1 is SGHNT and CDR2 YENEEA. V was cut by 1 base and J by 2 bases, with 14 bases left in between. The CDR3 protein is CASSLGLSGSNTGELFF. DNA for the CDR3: TGTGCCAGCAGCTTAGGTCTCAGCGGGTCCAACACCGGGGAGCTGTTTTTT.

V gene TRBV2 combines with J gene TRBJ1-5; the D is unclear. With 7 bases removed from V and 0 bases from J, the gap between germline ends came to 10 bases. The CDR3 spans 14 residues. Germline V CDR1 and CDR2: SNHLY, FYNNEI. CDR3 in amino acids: CASTKEYSNQPQHF. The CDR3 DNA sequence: TGTGCCAGCACGAAGGAGTATAGCAATCAGCCCCAGCATTTT.

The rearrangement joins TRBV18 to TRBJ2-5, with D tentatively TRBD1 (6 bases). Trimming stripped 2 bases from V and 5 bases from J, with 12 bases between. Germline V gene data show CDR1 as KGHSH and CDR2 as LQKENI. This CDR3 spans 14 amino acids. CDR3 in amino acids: CASSPRTAGETQYF. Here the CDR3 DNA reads TGTGCCAGCTCACCAAGGACAGCCGGGGAGACCCAGTACTTC.

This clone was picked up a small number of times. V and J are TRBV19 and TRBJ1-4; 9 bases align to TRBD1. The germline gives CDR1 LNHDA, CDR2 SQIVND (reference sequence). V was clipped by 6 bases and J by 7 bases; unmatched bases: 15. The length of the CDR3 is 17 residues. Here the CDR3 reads CASRDTFSGTGTEKLFF. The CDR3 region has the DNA TGTGCCAGTAGGGATACATTTTCCGGGACAGGGACTGAAAAACTGTTTTTT.

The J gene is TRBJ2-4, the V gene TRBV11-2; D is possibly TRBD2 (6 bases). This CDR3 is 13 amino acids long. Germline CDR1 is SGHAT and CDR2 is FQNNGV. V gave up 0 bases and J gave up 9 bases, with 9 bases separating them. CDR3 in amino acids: CASSLERGGIQYF. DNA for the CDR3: TGTGCCAGCAGCTTAGAGCGGGGCGGCATTCAGTACTTC.

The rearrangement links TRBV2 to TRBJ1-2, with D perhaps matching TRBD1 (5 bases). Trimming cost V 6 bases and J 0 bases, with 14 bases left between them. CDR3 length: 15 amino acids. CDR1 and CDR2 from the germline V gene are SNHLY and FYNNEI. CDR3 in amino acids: CASRGGSLTNYGYTF. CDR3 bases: TGTGCCAGCAGGGGGGGTTCCCTAACTAACTATGGCTACACCTTC.